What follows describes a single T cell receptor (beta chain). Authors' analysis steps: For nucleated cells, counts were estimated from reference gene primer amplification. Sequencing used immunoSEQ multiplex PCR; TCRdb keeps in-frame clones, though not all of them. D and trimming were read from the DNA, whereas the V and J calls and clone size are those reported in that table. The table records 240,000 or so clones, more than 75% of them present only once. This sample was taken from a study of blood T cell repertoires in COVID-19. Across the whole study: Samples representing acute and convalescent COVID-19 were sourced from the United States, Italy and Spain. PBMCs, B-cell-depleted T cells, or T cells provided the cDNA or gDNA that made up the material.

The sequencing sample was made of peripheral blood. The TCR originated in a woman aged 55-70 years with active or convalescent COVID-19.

The CDR3 here is CASRPPRGPISGNTIYF. Written as DNA, the CDR3 is TGTGCCAGCAGACCGCCACGGGGTCCCATCTCTGGAAACACCATATATTTT. The chain couples TRBV7-9 to TRBJ1-3; D is unresolved. V lost 6 bases and J lost 0, with 18 bases in between. The CDR3 is 17 residues long. Germline lookup yields CDR1 SEHNR and CDR2 FQNEAQ (reference sequence).